This TCR beta chain is drawn from a study of T cells in Graves' hyperthyroidism and ophthalmopathy. Concerning this clonotype: Its antigen remains unknown.

Amplification yielded TCR beta CDR3 regions, with RNA transcripts as the source. HTBI primers were employed in a first-round RT-PCR of the TCR CDR3. A single record per CDR3 protein comes from TCRdb applying MiXCR to the multiplex PCR reads. Found here are 600,000 to 800,000 distinct CDR3 sequences, approximately 40% of them singletons; the top ten hold about a third. CDR3 length: 14 amino acids. With 1 base removed from V and 1 base from J, the gap between germline ends came to 5 bases. Germline CDR1 is MNHNY and CDR2 is SVGAGI (reference sequence). Patients counted as stable if ophthalmopathy did not develop within 18 months. Hyperthyroidism had been newly diagnosed in patients aged 18 to 65, and its duration was under 2 months. Notes on the study in general: It was a median 6.5 months before onset that the model predicted ophthalmopathy. In the blood, most expanded thyroid clonotypes above 0.001 appeared as well.

The gene calls are TRBV6-6 and TRBJ1-3, with unresolved D. This sequence originates from a woman aged 40-49 years with Graves' hyperthyroidism. Sequencing used blood. CDR3 in amino acids: CASSYWGSGNTIYF. The CDR3, as DNA: TGTGCCAGCAGTTACTGGGGATCTGGAAACACCATATATTTT.